One T cell receptor (beta chain) is described in this entry. The antigen remains unidentified. This sample is part of a study of T cells in Graves' hyperthyroidism and ophthalmopathy. Amplified TCR beta CDR3 regions derived from RNA transcripts. The HTBI primer set was used in a first-round RT-PCR of the TCR CDR3. One entry per CDR3 protein, called by TCRdb with MiXCR from the multiplex PCR reads. Seen here are roughly 570,000 distinct CDR3 sequences, around 46% observed once, and the top ten hold about 8.3%. The study's findings and limits: Ophthalmopathy, as predicted by the model, came a median roughly 6.5 months after the prediction.

CDR3 length equals 17 residues. The germline V gene encodes CDR1 DFQATT and CDR2 SNEGSKA (reference sequence). Trimming removed 3 bases from V and 1 base from J, with 16 bases in between. The TCR was taken from a woman aged 18-29 years with Graves' hyperthyroidism. Sequencing was carried out using peripheral blood or thyroid tissue (not recorded which). The chain combines TRBV20-1 with TRBJ1-6, with D tentatively TRBD1 (5 bases). This CDR3 is CSARGTSGRSYNSPLHF. In nucleotides, the CDR3 is TGCAGTGCTAGGGGGACTAGCGGGAGGTCCTATAATTCACCCCTCCACTTT.